The 10 T cell receptor beta chains below were found in one sample sequenced in a study of shared clonotypes between healthy human individuals. Clones were read by immunoSEQ multiplex PCR, and TCRdb kept only the in-frame ones, dropping some. The sample lists roughly 2.1 million clones, just over 90% seen once, with under 2% in the top ten. Cells designated naive CD8 were CD45RO-negative and were positively selected for CCR7, with terminally differentiated effector memory CD45RA+ cells excluded. Material for sequencing was naive CD8+ T cells from PBMCs. These receptor sequences come from a man aged 18-30 years in good health. Some clones in this sample may be carry-over from other donors' samples.

This chain uses TRBV9 with TRBJ2-5, with TRBD2 matching 11 bases. Germline assignment: CDR1 SGDLS and CDR2 YYNGEE. This CDR3 comprises 19 residues. V was clipped by 1 base and J by 3 bases; unmatched bases: 14. This CDR3 is CASSVSQGIAGGPEETQYF. In DNA, the CDR3 is TGTGCCAGCAGCGTAAGCCAGGGCATAGCGGGAGGGCCAGAAGAGACCCAGTACTTC.

The genes are TRBV14 and TRBJ2-3; maybe TRBD2 (6 bases). The V and J ends lost 3 bases and 13 bases respectively, with 17 bases between them. Looked up from germline, CDR1 is SGHDN and CDR2 is FVKESK. This CDR3 is built from 13 residues. The CDR3 nucleotides read TGTGCCAGCAGCCAGACCGGGACTCCTTCGGAGTATTTT. Protein: CASSQTGTPSEYF.

The chain is built from TRBV6-5 and TRBJ2-7; D remains ambiguous. Trimming left V 0 bases short and J 5 bases short, with 8 bases between. The CDR3 consists of 13 residues. CDR1 MNHEY and CDR2 SVGAGI come from the germline V gene. In DNA, the CDR3 is TGTGCCAGCAGTTACTCCTCTTTAGACGAGCAGTACTTC. This sequence encodes CASSYSSLDEQYF.

The V and J genes are TRBV4-1 and TRBJ2-1; D is possibly TRBD1 (6 bases). Germline V gene sequence: CDR1 MGHRA, CDR2 YSYEKL. This CDR3 has 14 residues. V was trimmed by 0 bases and J by 11 bases, leaving 14 bases between them. The CDR3 sequence is CASSQDQIDRQQFF. Written as DNA, the CDR3 is TGCGCCAGCAGCCAAGATCAAATCGACAGGCAGCAGTTCTTC.

J is TRBJ2-5 and V is TRBV28; 9 bases are a match to TRBD2. The germline V gene encodes CDR1 MDHEN and CDR2 SYDVKM. With V trimmed by 5 bases and J by 0 bases, 4 bases remained unmatched. The CDR3 consists of 15 residues. Here the CDR3 reads CASSRLAVYQETQYF. The CDR3, as DNA: TGTGCCAGCAGTCGACTAGCGGTGTACCAAGAGACCCAGTACTTC. The full variable domain, completed using reference TRBV28 and TRBJ2-5, is DVKVTQSSRYLVKRTGEKVFLECVQDMDHENMFWYRQDPGLGLRLIYFSYDVKMKEKGDIPEGYSVSREKKERFSLILESASTNQTSMYLCASSRLAVYQETQYFGPGTRLLVL.

The V call is TRBV6-5, the J call TRBJ2-5; D ambiguous. Trimming removed 0 bases at V and 0 bases at J, with 5 bases between. Germline CDR1 and CDR2: MNHEY and SVGAGI. The CDR3 sequence is 14 residues long. In nucleotides, the CDR3 is TGTGCCAGCAGTTACTCCGACAACCAAGAGACCCAGTACTTC. It codes for CASSYSDNQETQYF.

This chain links TRBV11-2 with TRBJ2-7; TRBD1 agrees at 8 bases. Germline V gives CDR1 SGHAT, CDR2 FQNNGV. J gave up 12 bases and V 5 bases, and 6 bases lay outside the gene matches. The CDR3 covers 11 residues. The CDR3 region is CASSKDRALYF. Here the CDR3 DNA reads TGTGCCAGCAGCAAGGACAGGGCACTGTACTTC.

This clone was seen a single time. V and J are TRBV5-1 and TRBJ2-7, with D unclear. V was trimmed by 3 bases and J by 3 bases, leaving 10 bases between them. The CDR3 spans 13 residues. The germline gives CDR1 SGHRS, CDR2 YFSETQ. The CDR3 region is CASSSERNYEQYF. In nucleotides, the CDR3 is TGCGCCAGCAGCTCCGAAAGAAACTACGAGCAGTACTTC.

The chain combines TRBV28 with TRBJ1-1; no reliable D call. Trimming took off 3 bases at V and 5 bases at J, with 10 bases between the two ends. This CDR3 contains 13 residues. Germline CDR1 MDHEN, CDR2 SYDVKM. Here the CDR3 DNA reads TGTGCCAGCAGTTTCGTGGTAGGGACTGAAGCTTTCTTT. This sequence encodes CASSFVVGTEAFF.

The chain combines TRBV19 with TRBJ2-7, with D unclear. V was clipped by 1 base and J by 5 bases, with 12 bases between them. CDR1 is LNHDA, CDR2 SQIVND, per germline (reference sequence). This CDR3 spans 14 amino acids. The CDR3 loop is CASSIGKSSDEQYF. CDR3 DNA: TGTGCCAGTAGTATAGGGAAGTCTTCCGACGAGCAGTACTTC.